Below are 10 T cell receptor beta chains sequenced from a single sample in a study of early T cells in non-severe SARS-CoV-2 infection. TCRdb recomputed calls from the 5' RACE reads with MiXCR, one row per CDR3 protein. The sample holds 70,000 to 90,000 distinct CDR3 sequences, about 16% seen once. Sample: whole blood. Receptors originate from an adult who was a healthcare worker with PCR-confirmed SARS-CoV-2 infection or an uninfected control (not recorded which).

In this sample, this clonotype turned up many times. This rearrangement joins TRBV20-1 to TRBJ1-5; 8 bases agree with TRBD1. The CDR3 has 15 residues. Germline CDR1 and CDR2: DFQATT and SNEGSKA (reference sequence). Trimming cost V 4 bases and J 4 bases; bases outside gene matches: 9. CDR3 coding DNA: TGCAGTGCTATTAAGACAGGGGTGCGGAATCAGCCCCAGCATTTT. Translation gives CSAIKTGVRNQPQHF.

In this sample, this clonotype turned up a few times. The chain uses TRBV5-4 and TRBJ1-3; D call uncertain. The germline V gene has CDR1 SGHNT and CDR2 YYREEE (reference sequence). This CDR3 is built from 14 residues. Trimming pared 4 bases from V and 4 bases from J, leaving 12 bases between. The CDR3 DNA reads TGTGCCAGCAGCGATATAGGTCCCGGAAACACCATATATTTT. Encoded protein: CASSDIGPGNTIYF.

This clonotype has a count of ten or more. The V call is TRBV5-4, the J call TRBJ2-7; 13 nucleotides agree with TRBD2. The CDR3 consists of 16 residues. The germline V gene encodes CDR1 SGHNT and CDR2 YYREEE (reference sequence). With V trimmed by 1 base and J by 3 bases, 4 bases remained unmatched. The CDR3 region is CASSLPGLAGNYEQYF. CDR3 sequence (DNA): TGTGCCAGCAGCTTGCCGGGACTAGCGGGGAACTACGAGCAGTACTTC.

The chain employs TRBV20-1 and TRBJ2-3, with 11 bases identical to TRBD2. J lost 3 bases, V lost 5 bases, and 4 bases had no gene match. This CDR3 is built from 14 residues. The germline V gene has CDR1 DFQATT and CDR2 SNEGSKA (reference sequence). The CDR3 here is CSAYSGGATDTQYF. CDR3 sequence (DNA): TGCAGTGCTTATAGCGGGGGGGCAACAGATACGCAGTATTTT.

This clonotype has only a few counts. The chain joins TRBV18 to TRBJ1-1; TRBD1 might be the D (6 bases). Per germline, CDR1 KGHSH and CDR2 LQKENI. Trimming removed 0 bases from V and 4 bases from J, with 12 bases in between. The CDR3 is 15 residues long. CDR3 in amino acids: CASSPPPGAGTEAFF. CDR3 in DNA: TGTGCCAGCTCACCACCGCCAGGGGCGGGCACTGAAGCTTTCTTT.

The table lists this clonotype with a few counts. The chain has TRBV9 and TRBJ2-1; 10 nucleotides agree with TRBD2. J lost 8 bases, V lost 6 bases, and 11 bases had no gene match. The CDR3 is 15 amino acids. From germline, CDR1 is SGDLS and CDR2 YYNGEE. The CDR3 DNA is TGTGCCAGCACCCTAGCGGGAGCTTCTATGGATGAGCAGTTCTTC. It is translated as CASTLAGASMDEQFF.

This clonotype showed up many times. The V and J genes are TRBV4-1 and TRBJ1-1; D unclear. Germline V gene sequence: CDR1 MGHRA, CDR2 YSYEKL. The CDR3 contains 12 residues. V lost 1 base, J lost 11 bases, and 11 bases lay in between. The CDR3: CASSQAQTGAFF. CDR3 sequence (DNA): TGCGCCAGCAGCCAAGCACAAACGGGGGCTTTCTTT.

This clonotype showed up many times. V and J are TRBV12-3 or TRBV12-4 and TRBJ1-2; a weak D match, TRBD1 (5 bases). The CDR3 is made up of 14 amino acids. V was clipped by 0 bases and J by 8 bases, with 13 bases between them. CDR3 sequence reads: CASSLARGKGGYTF. CDR3 DNA: TGTGCCAGCAGTTTAGCGAGGGGAAAAGGGGGCTACACCTTC.

This sequence joins TRBV2 and TRBJ2-5; D might be TRBD1 (6 bases). Trimming took 4 bases from V and 4 from J, leaving 13 bases between them. The CDR3 sequence is 14 residues long. Germline V gene sequence: CDR1 SNHLY, CDR2 FYNNEI. The DNA of the CDR3 is TGTGCCAGCAGTGCTCAGGGGATAAGAGAGACCCAGTACTTC. Residues: CASSAQGIRETQYF.

The chain links TRBV20-1 to TRBJ1-2; D is unresolved. V was cut by 6 bases and J by 4 bases, with 15 bases left in between. CDR1 and CDR2 from the germline V gene are DFQATT and SNEGSKA (reference sequence). This CDR3 spans 13 amino acids. CDR3 residues: CSAPGSRTYGYTF. CDR3 bases: TGCAGTGCCCCCGGGTCAAGGACCTATGGCTACACCTTC.